This T cell receptor (beta chain) is drawn from a study of beta chain features in type 1 diabetes. Findings and limits, study-wide: TCRB CDR3s from Type 1 diabetes patients were moderately but significantly shorter in all four CD4+ subsets.

This clone showed up just once. Its antigen remains unidentified. The sequenced template was cDNA made from the entire isolated RNA. Only in-frame clones appear in the TCRdb table, and some are missing; sequencing was by immunoSEQ multiplex PCR. Among about 120,000 clones listed, 16% were seen once. This receptor was taken from a man aged 30-40 years with type 1 diabetes. The specimen sequenced was central memory CD4+ T cells from blood.

CDR3 DNA: TGTGCCAGCAGTCCATTTAGCCTAGGACGGGACGAGTACTTC. Translated, it gives CASSPFSLGRDEYF. The genes are TRBV27 and TRBJ2-7, with D possibly called TRBD1 or TRBD2 (5 bases each). This CDR3 comprises 14 residues. V was shortened by 5 bases and J by 11 bases, with 22 bases between the two germline ends. Germline V gene data show CDR1 as MNHEY and CDR2 as SMNVEV (reference sequence).